The T cell receptor beta chain under discussion was sequenced for a study of blood T cell repertoires in COVID-19. Profiled with immunoSEQ multiplex PCR; TCRdb holds only in-frame clones, not every one. The sample holds about 280,000 clones, 88% seen once. Sequenced input: PBMCs or T cells enriched from blood (not recorded which). The TCR was taken from a woman in her sixties or seventies in a cohort exposed to, infected with or recovered from COVID-19 (not recorded which).

CDR3 bases: TGCGCCAGCAGCCAAGATCGCGGGTATTATCAGCCCCAGCATTTT. This gives the protein CASSQDRGYYQPQHF. V usage is TRBV4-1 and J usage is TRBJ1-5; D ambiguous. Deletions cut 0 bases from V and 5 bases from J, with 11 bases between. Germline CDR1 and CDR2: MGHRA and YSYEKL. This CDR3 region has 15 residues.